The 27 T cell receptor beta chains listed next were all sequenced from one sample in a study of blood T cell repertoires in COVID-19. TCRdb's table, derived via immunoSEQ multiplex PCR, lists solely in-frame clones and lacks some. The sample shows about 100,000 clones, 70% to 90% of them seen only once. Material for sequencing was peripheral blood. The receptors shown here come from a human donor in a cohort sampled during active COVID-19.

The V call is TRBV9, the J call TRBJ1-2, with 7 bases aligning to TRBD1. CDR3 size: 15 residues. CDR1 is SGDLS and CDR2 is YYNGEE in the germline V gene. The trim removed 0 bases at V and 5 bases at J, leaving 7 bases unmatched. CDR3 nucleotide sequence: TGTGCCAGCAGCGTAGATCAACAGGGGTGGTATGGCTACACCTTC. This codes for CASSVDQQGWYGYTF.

As for this clone: A much more abundant neighbour one base away suggests this may be a read error. J is TRBJ1-1 and V is TRBV12-3 or TRBV12-4; D uncertain. The CDR3 is 13 amino acids. The chain's CDR3 is CASSSVSNTKAFF. As DNA, the CDR3 is TGTGCCAGCAGCTCCGTATCGAACACTAAAGCTTTCTTT.

V is TRBV7-2 and J is TRBJ2-3, with 8 nucleotides matching TRBD1. V gave up 3 bases and J gave up 5 bases; unmatched junction bases: 10. Germline-derived CDR1 and CDR2 are SGHTA and FQGNSA. There are 16 residues in the CDR3. This CDR3 reads CASSFFGQGGEDTQYF. The CDR3, as DNA: TGTGCCAGCAGCTTCTTCGGACAGGGCGGAGAAGATACGCAGTATTTT. The variable domain in full, with the rest retrieved from reference TRBV7-2 and TRBJ2-3, is GAGVSQSPSNKVTEKGKDVELRCDPISGHTALYWYRQSLGQGLEFLIYFQGNSAPDKSGLPSDRFSAERTGGSVSTLTIQRTQQEDSAVYLCASSFFGQGGEDTQYFGPGTRLTVL.

The table lists this clone with many counts. This sequence joins TRBV7-9 and TRBJ2-2; D is unresolved. The CDR3 loop spans 14 amino acids. The germline V gene has CDR1 SEHNR and CDR2 FQNEAQ (reference sequence). The ends were cut back, 3 bases at V and 4 bases at J, with 9 bases in the middle. In nucleotides, the CDR3 is TGTGCCAGCAGCTTCACTCTTGGCACCGGGGAGCTGTTTTTT. It is translated as CASSFTLGTGELFF. Variable domain in full (rest from reference TRBV7-9 and TRBJ2-2): DTGVSQNPRHKITKRGQNVTFRCDPISEHNRLYWYRQTLGQGPEFLTYFQNEAQLEKSRLLSDRFSAERPKGSFSTLEIQRTEQGDSAMYLCASSFTLGTGELFFGEGSRLTVL.

The rearrangement links TRBV7-2 to TRBJ1-2; 8 nucleotides match TRBD1. Trimming cost V 4 bases and J 2 bases; bases outside gene matches: 12. The CDR3 length is 17 residues. CDR1 and CDR2 from the germline V gene are SGHTA and FQGNSA. CDR3 sequence: CASSSGPRTGKNYGYTF. The CDR3 nucleotides are TGTGCCAGCAGCTCAGGCCCCAGGACAGGGAAGAACTATGGCTACACCTTC.

This clone has a handful of counts. The genes are TRBV30 and TRBJ2-1; a possible D gene is TRBD1 (5 bases). V lost 3 bases and J 12 bases, leaving 15 bases between the germline ends. The CDR3 runs 12 residues. Germline CDR1 reads GTSNPN; CDR2 reads SVGIG (reference sequence). CDR3 in DNA: TGTGCCTGGAGCGCACCCATAGGGGCGCAGTTCTTC. Residues: CAWSAPIGAQFF.

The rearrangement links TRBV5-4 to TRBJ2-2; the D is unclear. V lost 0 bases to trimming and J lost 1 base, with 7 bases between them. The CDR3 spans 15 residues. CDR1 is SGHNT and CDR2 is YYREEE in the germline V gene (reference sequence). CDR3 protein: CASSLDSLNTGELFF. CDR3 in DNA: TGTGCCAGCAGCTTGGACAGTTTGAACACCGGGGAGCTGTTTTTT.

The chain has TRBV11-2 and TRBJ2-5; tentative D call: TRBD2 (6 bases). V was pared by 5 bases and J by 5 bases, with 15 bases between. Germline assignment: CDR1 SGHAT and CDR2 FQNNGV. The CDR3 spans 14 residues. This chain's CDR3 is CASSPPTSLETQYF. The CDR3, as DNA: TGTGCCAGCAGCCCCCCGACTAGTCTGGAGACCCAGTACTTC.

The CDR3 loop is CSASQRGRYTGELFF. The DNA of the CDR3 is TGCAGTGCTAGTCAGCGCGGGAGGTACACCGGGGAGCTGTTTTTT. V usage is TRBV20-1 and J usage is TRBJ2-2, with 8 bases matching TRBD2. The V and J ends lost 3 bases and 3 bases, in that order; junction bases with no gene match: 6. Germline V CDR1 and CDR2: DFQATT, SNEGSKA (reference sequence). This CDR3 region has 15 residues.

The CDR3 DNA reads TGTGCCAGCAGCTTAAGTCGTAGCGGGAGTAGTGAGCAGTTCTTC. This encodes CASSLSRSGSSEQFF. The V and J genes are TRBV7-9 and TRBJ2-1; 9 nucleotides align to TRBD2. The CDR3 runs 15 residues. J was trimmed by 9 bases and V by 2 bases; bases with no gene match: 8. The germline gives CDR1 SEHNR, CDR2 FQNEAQ (reference sequence).

The chain has TRBV19 and TRBJ2-1, with TRBD2 as a possible D gene (5 bases). In germline, CDR1 is LNHDA, CDR2 SQIVND (reference sequence). This CDR3 has 15 residues. V was trimmed by 3 bases and J by 8 bases, leaving 17 bases between them. CDR3 in amino acids: CASSIVSVGRDEQFF. The CDR3 nucleotides are TGTGCCAGTAGTATCGTATCAGTCGGGCGGGATGAGCAGTTCTTC.

This clone has more than one count but fewer than ten. The chain joins TRBV6-5 to TRBJ1-5; maybe TRBD1 (5 bases). Trimming cost V 5 bases and J 5 bases, with 13 bases left between them. Germline V lookup: CDR1 MNHEY, CDR2 SVGAGI. The CDR3 is 14 amino acids. The CDR3 DNA sequence: TGTGCCAGCAGTACCAGGGTCGGAGATCAGCCCCAGCATTTT. Amino acids: CASSTRVGDQPQHF.

The chain carries TRBV3-1 (or the pseudogene TRBV3-2) and TRBJ1-2, with TRBD1 as a possible D gene (6 bases). In germline, CDR1 is LGHDT, CDR2 YNNKEL (reference sequence). Trimming pared 1 base from V and 10 bases from J, leaving 10 bases between. This CDR3 comprises 12 residues. Here the CDR3 reads CASSQAGQIYTF. Written as DNA, the CDR3 is TGTGCCAGCAGCCAAGCTGGACAGATCTACACCTTC.

The rearrangement joins TRBV11-2 to TRBJ2-3; 14 bases align to TRBD2. Germline CDR1 SGHAT, CDR2 FQNNGV. This CDR3 spans 18 amino acids. Trimming cost V 1 base and J 3 bases; bases outside gene matches: 6. CDR3 protein: CASSLVRLAGGYTDTQYF. DNA of the CDR3: TGTGCCAGCAGCTTAGTTCGACTAGCGGGAGGGTATACAGATACGCAGTATTTT.

This chain links TRBV7-3 with TRBJ2-6, with a possible D match to TRBD2 (6 bases). CDR1 and CDR2 (germline): SGHTA, FQGTGA. V gave up 5 bases and J gave up 4 bases, with 12 bases separating them. This CDR3 has 15 amino acids. The CDR3 DNA sequence: TGTGCCAGCAGCCCGGGGACTGTGGGGGCCAACGTCCTGACTTTC. Encoded protein: CASSPGTVGANVLTF.

V is TRBV11-2 and J is TRBJ2-2; D gene unclear. The CDR3 runs 14 residues. CDR1 is SGHAT, CDR2 FQNNGV, per germline. V was pared by 2 bases and J by 2 bases, with 6 bases between. The CDR3 is CASSLLLNTGELFF. The CDR3 bases are TGTGCCAGCAGCTTATTATTAAACACCGGGGAGCTGTTTTTT.

The chain joins TRBV9 to TRBJ1-3, with 8 bases fitting TRBD1. The ends lost 3 bases at V and 4 bases at J; junction bases unmatched: 6. Germline loops: CDR1 SGDLS, CDR2 YYNGEE. The CDR3 is 15 residues long. The CDR3 nucleotides read TGTGCCAGCAGCGCATCAGGGGGCCGGGGAAACACCATATATTTT. It translates to CASSASGGRGNTIYF.

The DNA for the CDR3 is TGTGCCTGGAGTGACAGGGGTACTGAAGCTTTCTTT. Its protein product is CAWSDRGTEAFF. The V and J genes are TRBV30 and TRBJ1-1; TRBD1 matches 7 bases. The CDR3 length is 12 residues. CDR1 GTSNPN and CDR2 SVGIG come from the germline V gene (reference sequence). Trimming removed 1 base from V and 5 bases from J; junction bases left unmatched: 1.

CDR3 nucleotides: TGTGCCAGCAGCTTAGCTCGTAGCACAGATACGCAGTATTTT. Translating it yields CASSLARSTDTQYF. The V call is TRBV7-9, the J call TRBJ2-3; no clear D. Trimming shortened V by 0 bases and J by 0 bases, and 4 bases separated the two germline ends. This CDR3 is built from 14 residues. Germline CDR1 is SEHNR and CDR2 is FQNEAQ (reference sequence). Full variable domain (rest looked up from reference TRBV7-9 and TRBJ2-3): DTGVSQNPRHKITKRGQNVTFRCDPISEHNRLYWYRQTLGQGPEFLTYFQNEAQLEKSRLLSDRFSAERPKGSFSTLEIQRTEQGDSAMYLCASSLARSTDTQYFGPGTRLTVL.

V and J are TRBV15 and TRBJ2-2, with 11 nucleotides matching TRBD2. With 4 bases clipped from V and 0 bases from J, the junction kept 10 bases outside the gene matches. The CDR3 loop spans 19 amino acids. Germline assignment: CDR1 LNHNV and CDR2 YYDKDF (reference sequence). Written as DNA, the CDR3 is TGTGCCACCAGCACGGGATTAGCGGGGGGGTTCGCGAACACCGGGGAGCTGTTTTTT. Translation gives CATSTGLAGGFANTGELFF.

The chain uses TRBV7-2 and TRBJ1-1, with 8 positions matching TRBD1. Per germline, CDR1 SGHTA and CDR2 FQGNSA. The CDR3 is made up of 16 amino acids. The trim removed 5 bases at V and 0 bases at J, leaving 8 bases unmatched. CDR3 sequence (DNA): TGTGCCAGCAGCCCCCGGACAGGGCTCATGAACACTGAAGCTTTCTTT. Translated: CASSPRTGLMNTEAFF. The whole variable domain, filled in from reference TRBV7-2 and TRBJ1-1, reads GAGVSQSPSNKVTEKGKDVELRCDPISGHTALYWYRQSLGQGLEFLIYFQGNSAPDKSGLPSDRFSAERTGGSVSTLTIQRTQQEDSAVYLCASSPRTGLMNTEAFFGQGTRLTVV.

The J gene is TRBJ2-1, the V gene TRBV7-2; 7 bases line up with TRBD1. The length of the CDR3 is 15 residues. The germline V gene encodes CDR1 SGHTA and CDR2 FQGNSA. Trimming took 5 bases from V and 3 from J; bases not matched to a gene: 7. The CDR3 is CASSPDRVRYNEQFF. The DNA of the CDR3 is TGTGCCAGCAGCCCCGACAGGGTCCGCTACAATGAGCAGTTCTTC.

This chain connects TRBV4-2 to TRBJ2-1; TRBD2 matches 14 bases. The ends lost 3 bases at V and 5 bases at J; junction bases unmatched: 12. CDR3 length equals 19 residues. Germline V gene sequence: CDR1 LGHNA, CDR2 YNFKEQ. The CDR3 reads CASSQGGLAGGRGNNEQFF. CDR3 bases: TGTGCCAGCAGCCAGGGAGGACTAGCGGGAGGAAGGGGAAACAATGAGCAGTTCTTC.

This clone was seen just once. The chain uses TRBV27 and TRBJ1-1; 10 nucleotides align to TRBD1. Germline values: CDR1 MNHEY, CDR2 SMNVEV (reference sequence). Trimming cost V 4 bases and J 4 bases; bases outside gene matches: 0. There are 13 residues in the CDR3. The CDR3 DNA reads as TGTGCCAGCAGTTGGGACAGGGGCACTGAAGCTTTCTTT. This sequence encodes CASSWDRGTEAFF.

The chain employs TRBV24-1 and TRBJ2-2, with 9 bases fitting TRBD1. CDR1 and CDR2 (germline): KGHDR, SFDVKD. The CDR3 is 15 residues long. Unmatched junction bases numbered 9, after V lost 4 bases and J lost 10 bases. CDR3 DNA: TGTGCCACCAGTGACCCGGGACAGGGATTTGAGGAGCTGTTTTTT. Translating gives CATSDPGQGFEELFF.

The chain recombines TRBV15 with TRBJ2-1; 10 nucleotides agree with TRBD1. J was trimmed by 2 bases and V by 4 bases; bases with no gene match: 2. The length of the CDR3 is 15 residues. The germline gives CDR1 LNHNV, CDR2 YYDKDF (reference sequence). CDR3: CATSIGTGAYNEQFF. The CDR3 region has the DNA TGTGCCACCAGCATCGGGACAGGGGCCTACAATGAGCAGTTCTTC. Complete variable domain (other parts from reference TRBV15 and TRBJ2-1): DAMVIQNPRYQVTQFGKPVTLSCSQTLNHNVMYWYQQKSSQAPKLLFHYYDKDFNNEADTPDNFQSRRPNTSFCFLDIRSPGLGDTAMYLCATSIGTGAYNEQFFGPGTRLTVL.

The chain has TRBV18 and TRBJ2-1; 12 nucleotides line up with TRBD2. Germline assignment: CDR1 KGHSH and CDR2 LQKENI. This CDR3 comprises 15 residues. Trimming cost V 3 bases and J 10 bases; bases outside gene matches: 7. Here the CDR3 DNA reads TGTGCCAGCTCACCGGGACTAGCGGGTGCCCGCGAGCAGTTCTTC. Amino acids: CASSPGLAGAREQFF.